The rows below give T cell receptor beta chains drawn from one sample of a study of response to subunit inactivated influenza vaccine. TCRdb passed the RT-PCR reads through MiXCR, listing each CDR3 protein once. The repertoire has some 500,000 distinct CDR3 sequences, 13% of them found once; the top ten carry about an eighth. The sample here was PBMCs from blood, taken 40 to 50 days after vaccination. These receptors all stem from a man in his fifties or sixties who received an inactivated influenza vaccine. Each CDR3 is given with its conserved first and last residue. The D gene is left open where the match is weak. The size of a clone is reported for some rows only, either as once, few or many, or as a class for expanded clones.

>TRBD1|TRBV9|many|TRBJ2-2
TGTGCCAGCAGCGCGGGGACAGGGGGCAACACCGGGGAGCTGTTTTTT
CASSAGTGGNTGELFF
>NA|TRBV10-3|NA|TRBJ2-1
TGTGCCATCAGGACGGACGCCAGCTCCTACAATGAGCAGTTCTTC
CAIRTDASSYNEQFF
>NA|TRBV29-1|NA|TRBJ2-7
TGCAGCGTGGTTACCCCCGGGGGCGAGCAGTACTTC
CSVVTPGGEQYF
>NA|TRBV20-1|many|TRBJ2-1
TGCAGTGCCCCCCCAGCCCTTTCAAGATACAATGAGCAGTTCTTC
CSAPPALSRYNEQFF
>TRBD1|TRBV18|NA|TRBJ1-2
TGTGCCAGCTCGCCAGGGGACAGAGACTATGGCTACACCTTC
CASSPGDRDYGYTF
>NA|TRBV15|NA|TRBJ2-5
TGTGCCACCAGCTCAGGGAGTCGAGAGACCCAGTACTTC
CATSSGSRETQYF
>NA|TRBV15|many|TRBJ2-1
TGTGCCACCAGCCTTTCCCGATTAAGAGCTTACAATGAGCAGTTCTTC
CATSLSRLRAYNEQFF
>NA|TRBV28|few|TRBJ1-5
TGTGCCAGCAGTTCGCGCCAGCCCCAGCATTTT
CASSSRQPQHF
>NA|TRBV2|many|TRBJ2-7
TGTGCCAGCAGTGAATGGCAGGCATCCTACGAGCAGTACTTC
CASSEWQASYEQYF
>TRBD2|TRBV28|NA|TRBJ2-3
TGTGCCAGCAGTCTAGGATGGCGGGGGAAAAGCACAGATACGCAGTATTTT
CASSLGWRGKSTDTQYF
>TRBD2|TRBV12-3/TRBV12-4|many|TRBJ2-3
TGTGCCAGCAGCCCGGGACTAGCCGGCGATACGCAGTATTTT
CASSPGLAGDTQYF
>NA|TRBV20-1|NA|TRBJ2-7
TGCAGTGCTAGAGATCCGATGGACAGACGATTAGCCTACGAGCAGTACTTC
CSARDPMDRRLAYEQYF